This T cell receptor (beta chain) was captured in a study of blood T cell repertoires in COVID-19. TCRdb's copy holds only in-frame clones and misses some; the assay was immunoSEQ multiplex PCR. Of about 350,000 clones in the sample, around nine tenths were seen once. CDR1 is MGHRA and CDR2 is YSYEKL in the germline V gene. CDR3 size: 18 residues. Trimming pared 0 bases from V and 4 bases from J, leaving 21 bases between. The receptor's source is a woman aged 60-75 years with COVID-19, enrolled during active disease. The chain recombines TRBV4-1 with TRBJ1-1; D possibly corresponds to TRBD1 (5 bases). Input material: peripheral blood. CDR3 DNA: TGCGCCAGCAGCCAAGATCCTCTCGGGGGGAGTGGGGGCACTGAAGCTTTCTTT. Translation: CASSQDPLGGSGGTEAFF.